This T cell receptor (beta chain) derives from a study of CD8+ T cells in alopecia areata. General study results and limits: Higher clonality than in normal scalp was seen in lesional scalp, especially alopecia totalis/universalis.

Sequencing templates came from extracted RNA that was reverse transcribed into cDNA. Clones were read by immunoSEQ multiplex PCR, and TCRdb kept only the in-frame ones, dropping some. The sample records around 35,000 clones, roughly half being singletons. Note on this clone: Its antigen remains unknown.

This sequence originates from a human donor with alopecia areata. Sequencing was carried out using NKG2D-high CD8+ T cells sorted from blood.

CDR3 in DNA: TGTGCCAGCAGTTACTCGGGACGCTCCTACGAGCAGTACTTC. The encoded protein is CASSYSGRSYEQYF. The chain uses TRBV6-6 and TRBJ2-7; D tentatively fits TRBD1 or TRBD2 (5 bases each). Deletions cut 0 bases from V and 0 bases from J, with 6 bases between. The CDR3 sequence is 14 residues long. Germline CDR1 MNHNY, CDR2 SVGAGI (reference sequence).